One sample yielded the 8 T cell receptor beta chains listed below, sequenced in a study of beta chain features in type 1 diabetes listed by TCRdb under 2018. The library was built by means of the immunoSEQ multiplex PCR assay. All of the isolated RNA was reverse transcribed with the High Capacity cDNA Reverse Transcription Kit, so expressed TCRB transcripts were sequenced. TCRdb carries this immuneACCESS record with in-frame sequences only. Its versions omit some clonotypes, under half of them owing to an unresolved V gene in the studies checked, with the rest unexplained. For this sample the table gives about 360,000 clones, of which 10% to 15% were detected only once. The biggest ten clones account for approximately 0.015% of the sample. Specimen: naive CD4+ T cells from blood. Taken with the paper, the label for cell subset or site translates to: true naive CD4+ T cells. Receptors originate from a man in his late teens or twenties in good health.

The V call is TRBV21-1, the J call TRBJ2-5; the table assigns TRBD1, which was not confirmed against the DNA. TRBV21-1 is termed a pseudogene. The CDR3 has 16 amino acids. The CDR3 DNA reads TGTGCCAGCAGCAGAGATCCGGGACAGGAAAGGGGGACCCAGTACTTC. Encoded protein: CASSRDPGQERGTQYF.

This chain links TRBV9 with TRBJ2-1; 7 bases map to TRBD2. In germline, CDR1 is SGDLS, CDR2 YYNGEE. The length of the CDR3 is 15 residues. J lost 8 bases, V lost 0 bases, and 8 bases had no gene match. DNA for the CDR3: TGTGCCAGCAGCGTAGGCGGGAGAGATGGGGATGAGCAGTTCTTC. Its translation: CASSVGGRDGDEQFF.

The chain's CDR3 is CASTSTGGAEQYF. The CDR3 DNA sequence: TGTGCCAGCACTTCCACAGGGGGCGCAGAGCAGTACTTC. This sequence joins TRBV19 and TRBJ2-7; the match to TRBD1 covers 9 bases. The CDR3 has 13 amino acids. Germline loops: CDR1 LNHDA, CDR2 SQIVND (reference sequence). Trimming cost V 9 bases and J 7 bases; bases outside gene matches: 10.

The chain employs TRBV30 and TRBJ2-5; D is ambiguous. The CDR3 consists of 13 residues. The germline CDR1 and CDR2 sequences are GTSNPN and SVGIG (reference sequence). Trimming shortened V by 0 bases and J by 4 bases, and 9 bases separated the two germline ends. CDR3 sequence: CAWSVGLGETQYF. CDR3 nucleotides: TGTGCCTGGAGTGTCGGGTTAGGAGAGACCCAGTACTTC.

This clone came up a few times. This chain links TRBV4-2 with TRBJ2-5; 9 bases align to TRBD1. This CDR3 has 14 residues. The V and J ends lost 3 bases and 5 bases, in that order; junction bases with no gene match: 4. Germline lookup yields CDR1 LGHNA and CDR2 YNFKEQ. In nucleotides, the CDR3 is TGTGCCAGCAGCCACACAGGGGGCCGGGAGACCCAGTACTTC. Translated, it gives CASSHTGGRETQYF.

V gene TRBV30 combines with J gene TRBJ1-5; unclear D gene. This CDR3 has 13 amino acids. Germline V gives CDR1 GTSNPN, CDR2 SVGIG (reference sequence). V was clipped by 4 bases and J by 0 bases, with 7 bases between them. The CDR3, as DNA: TGTGCCTGGAACAAATATAGCAATCAGCCCCAGCATTTT. As protein: CAWNKYSNQPQHF. The full variable domain, in which reference TRBV30 and TRBJ1-5 provide the parts outside the CDR3, is SQTIHQWPATLVQPVGSPLSLECTVEGTSNPNLYWYRQAAGRGLQLLFYSVGIGQISSEVPQNLSASRPQDRQFILSSKKLLLSDSGFYLCAWNKYSNQPQHFGDGTRLSIL.

The count of this clone is one. The genes are TRBV11-2 and TRBJ2-5, with D hard to call. V was pared by 4 bases and J by 4 bases, with 7 bases between. This CDR3 spans 12 amino acids. Germline V CDR1 and CDR2: SGHAT, FQNNGV. This CDR3 is CASSYYGETQYF. Here the CDR3 DNA reads TGTGCCAGCAGCTACTACGGAGAGACCCAGTACTTC. The whole variable domain, filled in from reference TRBV11-2 and TRBJ2-5, reads EAGVAQSPRYKIIEKRQSVAFWCNPISGHATLYWYQQILGQGPKLLIQFQNNGVVDDSQLPKDRFSAERLKGVDSTLKIQPAKLEDSAVYLCASSYYGETQYFGPGTRLLVL.

This clone was seen a few times. This chain uses TRBV9 with TRBJ1-1, with no clear D. Per germline, CDR1 SGDLS and CDR2 YYNGEE. This CDR3 is 14 amino acids long. With 7 bases removed from V and 4 bases from J, the gap between germline ends came to 17 bases. In DNA, the CDR3 is TGTGCCAGCGTTAGTTTGTTGCGTGGCACTGAAGCTTTCTTT. Its translation is CASVSLLRGTEAFF.